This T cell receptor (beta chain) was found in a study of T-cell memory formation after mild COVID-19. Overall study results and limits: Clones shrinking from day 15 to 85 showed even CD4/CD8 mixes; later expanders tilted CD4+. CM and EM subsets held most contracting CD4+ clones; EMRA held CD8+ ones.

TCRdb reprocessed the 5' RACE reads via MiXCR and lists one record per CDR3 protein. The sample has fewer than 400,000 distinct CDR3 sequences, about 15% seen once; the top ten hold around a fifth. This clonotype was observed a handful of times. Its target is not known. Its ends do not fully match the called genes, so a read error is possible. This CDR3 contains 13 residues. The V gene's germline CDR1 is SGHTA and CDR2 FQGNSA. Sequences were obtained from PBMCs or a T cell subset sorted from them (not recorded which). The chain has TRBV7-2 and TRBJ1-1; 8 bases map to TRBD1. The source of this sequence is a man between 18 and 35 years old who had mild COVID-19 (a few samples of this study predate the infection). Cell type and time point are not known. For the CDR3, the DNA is TGTGCCAGCAGCGTAATACGGACAGGGCCCTGGGGTTTT. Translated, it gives CASSVIRTGPWGF.